The 28 T cell receptor beta chains below were found in one sample sequenced in a study of regulatory T cells in long-lasting Graves disease. Sample time point: newly diagnosed GD, antithyroid drugs for less than 3 months. From RNA extracted from PBMCs, the TCR library was made. Libraries of TCR beta came from iRepertoire HTBI primers plus Arm-PCR of CDR3 regions. TCRdb recomputed calls from the multiplex PCR reads with MiXCR, one row per CDR3 protein. Among about 450,000 distinct CDR3 sequences listed, about 14% were seen once. This sample was shared with a second study, whose subject was T cells in Graves' hyperthyroidism and ophthalmopathy.

The sample in question was peripheral blood mononuclear cells (PBMCs), obtained at new diagnosis, from a patient treated with antithyroid drugs. Every receptor here comes from a woman in her forties or fifties with Graves disease.

This clonotype appeared many times. V and J are TRBV6-2 or TRBV6-3 and TRBJ2-1, with 10 bases fitting TRBD2. Trimming at V came to 5 bases and at J to 10 bases, leaving 17 bases not matched to a gene. The CDR3 extends over 17 amino acids. Germline-derived CDR1 and CDR2 are MNHEY and SVGEGT. This CDR3 is CASSEASGRAGFEEQFF. CDR3 nucleotides: TGTGCCAGCAGTGAAGCAAGCGGGAGGGCCGGGTTCGAGGAGCAGTTCTTC.

This clonotype has only a few counts. CDR3 sequence reads: CASSLSLDRYSTDTQYF. The DNA of the CDR3 is TGCGCCAGCAGCTTGTCCCTGGACAGATATAGCACAGATACGCAGTATTTT. V usage is TRBV5-1 and J usage is TRBJ2-3; D may be TRBD1 (6 bases). V lost 1 base to trimming and J lost 0 bases, with 15 bases between them. The germline V gene encodes CDR1 SGHRS and CDR2 YFSETQ. CDR3 length: 17 amino acids.

Ten or more counts support this clonotype. The chain uses TRBV7-3 and TRBJ2-1, with 14 nucleotides matching TRBD2. The CDR3 consists of 15 residues. Germline CDR1 reads SGHTA; CDR2 reads FQGTGA. V gave up 6 bases and J gave up 8 bases; unmatched junction bases: 6. CDR3 region: CASRKGLAGDYEQFF. CDR3 nucleotides: TGTGCCAGCAGAAAGGGACTAGCGGGAGACTATGAGCAGTTCTTC.

V is TRBV19 and J is TRBJ1-2; D ambiguous. Trimming cost V 3 bases and J 2 bases, with 7 bases left between them. CDR3 length: 13 residues. Germline assignment: CDR1 LNHDA and CDR2 SQIVND (reference sequence). The CDR3 is CASSMQANYGYTF. The CDR3 coding sequence is TGTGCCAGTAGTATGCAGGCGAACTATGGCTACACCTTC.

This clonotype came up many times. The chain links TRBV7-3 to TRBJ2-2; D perhaps matches TRBD2 (6 bases). CDR1 and CDR2 (germline): SGHTA, FQGTGA. V gave up 4 bases and J gave up 3 bases, with 15 bases separating them. CDR3 size: 16 residues. DNA of the CDR3: TGTGCCAGCAGCTCCCTCAGCGGGTGGGACACCGGGGAGCTGTTTTTT. Its protein is CASSSLSGWDTGELFF.

A note on this clonotype: One junction end does not reproduce the germline sequence, and a read error may be involved. V is TRBV3-1 and J is TRBJ2-4; 14 nucleotides align to TRBD2. CDR1 and CDR2 from the germline V gene are LGHDT and YNNKEL (reference sequence). The CDR3 totals 18 residues. CDR3 loop: CASSQGLAGVGAKNTQYF. CDR3 bases: TGTGCCAGCAGCCAGGGACTAGCGGGAGTGGGAGCCAAAAACACTCAGTACTTC.

This clonotype was seen repeatedly, ten times or more. The J gene is TRBJ2-2, the V gene TRBV2; D may be TRBD1 (5 bases). This CDR3 region has 16 residues. The germline CDR1 and CDR2 sequences are SNHLY and FYNNEI. Deletions cut 3 bases from V and 3 bases from J, with 14 bases between. The CDR3 DNA is TGTGCCAGCAGTGAGGCTTCAGTAGGGGACACCGGGGAGCTGTTTTTT. Protein sequence: CASSEASVGDTGELFF. Combining the CDR3 with reference TRBV2 and TRBJ2-2 gives the whole variable domain EPEVTQTPSHQVTQMGQEVILRCVPISNHLYFYWYRQILGQKVEFLVSFYNNEISEKSEIFDDQFSVERPDGSNFTLKIRSTKLEDSAMYFCASSEASVGDTGELFFGEGSRLTVL.

The chain is built from TRBV2 and TRBJ2-1, with D maybe TRBD2 (5 bases). The end of the DNA fits TRBJ2-5 better, so the J call may be wrong. CDR1 and CDR2 (germline): SNHLY, FYNNEI. The CDR3 is 16 amino acids. In DNA, the CDR3 is TGTGCCAGCAGTGATTTTTTAGCGTCAGATCAAGAGACCCAGTACTTC. Translating it yields CASSDFLASDQETQYF.

The rearrangement uses TRBV7-9 and TRBJ2-5, with 13 bases lining up with TRBD2. Trimming took 5 bases from V and 4 from J; bases not matched to a gene: 4. The CDR3 length is 15 residues. Germline values: CDR1 SEHNR, CDR2 FQNEAQ (reference sequence). CDR3 DNA sequence: TGTGCCAGCAGCCCCAGACTAGCGGGAGGAGAGACCCAGTACTTC. It yields the protein CASSPRLAGGETQYF.

The V call is TRBV28, the J call TRBJ1-1; no firm D call. V was trimmed by 4 bases and J by 0 bases, leaving 12 bases between them. Germline CDR1 reads MDHEN; CDR2 reads SYDVKM. The CDR3 is 15 amino acids. The CDR3 DNA follows: TGTGCCAGCAGTTCGGGTGGACGGTTGAACACTGAAGCTTTCTTT. Its protein product is CASSSGGRLNTEAFF.

The J gene is TRBJ2-3, the V gene TRBV14; weak D call: TRBD1 (5 bases). The V and J ends lost 3 bases and 0 bases respectively, with 13 bases between them. The length of the CDR3 is 16 residues. The germline gives CDR1 SGHDN, CDR2 FVKESK. DNA of the CDR3: TGTGCCAGCAGCCATCCTCAGACAGACAGCACAGATACGCAGTATTTT. Translation gives CASSHPQTDSTDTQYF.

This clonotype was seen a handful of times. The chain combines TRBV28 with TRBJ1-6; D unresolved. The CDR3 totals 13 residues. CDR1 MDHEN and CDR2 SYDVKM come from the germline V gene. The V and J ends lost 8 bases and 7 bases respectively, with 12 bases between them. The CDR3 loop reads CASWVDRNSPLHF. In DNA, the CDR3 is TGTGCCAGCTGGGTCGATAGGAATTCACCCCTCCACTTT. The variable domain in full, with the rest retrieved from reference TRBV28 and TRBJ1-6, is DVKVTQSSRYLVKRTGEKVFLECVQDMDHENMFWYRQDPGLGLRLIYFSYDVKMKEKGDIPEGYSVSREKKERFSLILESASTNQTSMYLCASWVDRNSPLHFGNGTRLTVT.

This chain uses TRBV6-1 with TRBJ2-7; no clear D. This CDR3 comprises 12 residues. Trimming removed 3 bases at V and 1 base at J, with 4 bases between. Germline values: CDR1 MNHNS, CDR2 SASEGT. CDR3 sequence: CASSDWSYEQYF. The CDR3 coding sequence is TGTGCCAGCAGTGATTGGTCCTACGAGCAGTACTTC.

This clonotype has a count of ten or more. This chain uses TRBV6-5 with TRBJ2-1; D is perhaps TRBD2 (6 bases). Trimming removed 1 base from V and 4 bases from J, with 14 bases in between. CDR1 is MNHEY, CDR2 SVGAGI, per germline. CDR3 length: 16 amino acids. CDR3 DNA sequence: TGTGCCAGCAGTTACTTCCCGGGGGAAATTTACAATGAGCAGTTCTTC. It specifies CASSYFPGEIYNEQFF.

This clonotype was recorded many times. The V call is TRBV5-6, the J call TRBJ2-7; tentative D call: TRBD2 (6 bases). V gave up 4 bases and J gave up 0 bases, with 14 bases separating them. Germline loops: CDR1 SGHDT, CDR2 YYEEEE. The CDR3 contains 15 residues. The CDR3: CASSKPGLSSYEQYF. The CDR3 DNA reads TGTGCCAGCAGCAAGCCGGGACTGAGCTCCTACGAGCAGTACTTC.

The rearrangement joins TRBV29-1 to TRBJ1-3, with 10 bases lining up with TRBD1. Germline V lookup: CDR1 SQVTM, CDR2 ANQGSEA. This CDR3 has 15 amino acids. The J segment lost 8 bases and the V segment lost 0 bases, leaving 7 bases of the junction unmatched. Here the CDR3 reads CSVEDLRQGAYTIYF. For the CDR3, the DNA is TGCAGCGTTGAAGATCTGCGACAGGGGGCATACACCATATATTTT.

The sample holds a few counts of this clonotype. The genes are TRBV10-3 and TRBJ2-7, with D perhaps TRBD1 (6 bases). CDR1 and CDR2 from the germline V gene are ENHRY and SYGVKD. This CDR3 contains 14 residues. Trimming removed 3 bases from V and 3 bases from J, with 12 bases in between. CDR3 in DNA: TGTGCCATCAGTGATTGGCAGGGGAACTACGAGCAGTACTTC. This encodes CAISDWQGNYEQYF.

Many counts were recorded for this clonotype. The CDR3 loop is CASSLGDRGLFYEQYF. The CDR3 DNA is TGCGCCAGCAGCTTGGGGGACAGGGGGCTGTTCTACGAGCAGTACTTC. V and J are TRBV5-1 and TRBJ2-7; TRBD1 aligns across 12 bases. The germline V gene has CDR1 SGHRS and CDR2 YFSETQ. The J segment lost 3 bases and the V segment lost 0 bases, leaving 4 bases of the junction unmatched. The CDR3 runs 16 residues.

Only a few counts were recorded for this clonotype. This chain's CDR3 is CASSLGGGHTDTQYF. CDR3 in DNA: TGTGCCAGCAGCTTAGGGGGCGGGCACACAGATACGCAGTATTTT. This rearrangement joins TRBV11-2 to TRBJ2-3, with D tentatively TRBD1 or TRBD2 (5 bases each). CDR1 SGHAT and CDR2 FQNNGV come from the germline V gene. Deletions cut 1 base from V and 2 bases from J, with 10 bases between. The CDR3 totals 15 residues.

This clonotype came up many times. The V call is TRBV20-1, the J call TRBJ2-7; 7 bases align to TRBD2. CDR1 DFQATT and CDR2 SNEGSKA come from the germline V gene (reference sequence). This CDR3 is built from 17 residues. The V and J ends lost 6 bases and 2 bases, in that order; junction bases with no gene match: 19. The CDR3 sequence is CSAPTPEPLAATYEQYF. CDR3 DNA sequence: TGCAGTGCCCCAACCCCGGAGCCGCTAGCGGCGACCTACGAGCAGTACTTC.

This clonotype was counted at least ten times. The V gene is TRBV7-3, the J gene TRBJ2-2, with 7 bases that match TRBD1. The CDR3 spans 16 residues. Germline lookup yields CDR1 SGHTA and CDR2 FQGTGA. Trimming took 3 bases from V and 1 from J; bases not matched to a gene: 5. CDR3 sequence: CASSFQGVGNTGELFF. CDR3 bases: TGTGCCAGCAGCTTTCAGGGGGTGGGGAACACCGGGGAGCTGTTTTTT.

The CDR3 sequence is CASSNPSGYSYEQYF. The CDR3 coding sequence is TGTGCCAGCAGTAATCCTTCGGGATACTCCTACGAGCAGTACTTC. V gene TRBV28 combines with J gene TRBJ2-7; TRBD2 might be the D (5 bases). The CDR3 loop spans 15 amino acids. V was shortened by 5 bases and J by 0 bases, with 14 bases between the two germline ends. Germline loops: CDR1 MDHEN, CDR2 SYDVKM.

This clonotype was seen a few times. The rearrangement uses TRBV12-3 or TRBV12-4 and TRBJ2-1; 9 nucleotides agree with TRBD2. V shed 6 bases, J shed 9 bases, and the junction held 9 bases outside the gene matches. The CDR3 consists of 14 residues. The CDR3 loop is CASSKREAAPEQFF. Written as DNA, the CDR3 is TGTGCCAGCAGCAAGCGGGAGGCCGCCCCTGAGCAGTTCTTC.

The sample holds a few counts of this clonotype. The V call is TRBV18, the J call TRBJ1-3, with no clear D. Deletions cut 3 bases from V and 0 bases from J, with 12 bases between. This CDR3 has 16 residues. Germline V gives CDR1 KGHSH, CDR2 LQKENI. The DNA of the CDR3 is TGTGCCAGCTCACCCCCGTCGTTGGGCTCTGGAAACACCATATATTTT. Residues: CASSPPSLGSGNTIYF.

This clonotype was observed a few times. The gene calls are TRBV3-1 and TRBJ2-7, with 11 bases identical to TRBD2. The CDR3 sequence is 16 residues long. Germline assignment: CDR1 LGHDT and CDR2 YNNKEL (reference sequence). The J segment lost 4 bases and the V segment lost 3 bases, leaving 8 bases of the junction unmatched. CDR3 residues: CASSQGSGTSGYEQYF. As DNA, the CDR3 is TGTGCCAGCAGCCAGGGAAGCGGGACTAGCGGTTACGAGCAGTACTTC.

This clonotype was observed at least ten times. The chain employs TRBV27 and TRBJ2-1; D call uncertain. The V gene's germline CDR1 is MNHEY and CDR2 SMNVEV (reference sequence). The CDR3 totals 16 residues. With 2 bases removed from V and 0 bases from J, the gap between germline ends came to 11 bases. The CDR3 DNA sequence: TGTGCCAGCAGTTTAAATAGCCCCAGCTCCTACAATGAGCAGTTCTTC. Translated: CASSLNSPSSYNEQFF.

This clonotype was picked up many times. The chain is built from TRBV28 and TRBJ2-3; TRBD2 agrees at 10 bases. CDR3 length: 16 residues. Germline loops: CDR1 MDHEN, CDR2 SYDVKM. The trim removed 7 bases at V and 3 bases at J, leaving 10 bases unmatched. The CDR3 nucleotides are TGTGCCAGCATGATTAGCGGGAGGAGTTATACAGATACGCAGTATTTT. Translated, it gives CASMISGRSYTDTQYF.

Only a few counts were recorded for this clonotype. This chain uses TRBV29-1 with TRBJ2-3; D may be TRBD2 (6 bases). Trimming stripped 2 bases from V and 6 bases from J, with 21 bases between. Germline CDR1 reads SQVTM; CDR2 reads ANQGSEA. The CDR3 length is 16 residues. CDR3: CSVESPETGVGDTQYF. The DNA for the CDR3 is TGCAGCGTTGAATCACCGGAAACGGGAGTAGGGGATACGCAGTATTTT.